This record concerns one T cell receptor (beta chain) sequence. These data are taken from a study of blood T cell repertoires in COVID-19. Across the study: Both acute and convalescent COVID-19 samples were obtained from the United States, Italy and Spain. PBMCs, B-cell-depleted T cells, or T cells provided the cDNA or gDNA that made up the material.

Original handling: Estimates of nucleated cell counts were drawn from the amplification of reference gene primers. Some clones are missing from TCRdb's copy, which holds only in-frame ones; the method was immunoSEQ multiplex PCR. The D gene and trimming were derived from the DNA, and the V and J assignments and clone size from that table. The sample records about 87,000 clones, around nine tenths being singletons. V trimming: 5 bases; J trimming: 3 bases; junction bases outside the gene matches: 6. Germline V CDR1 and CDR2: SGHAT, FQNNGV. This CDR3 has 14 residues. This TCR derives from a man at least 80 years old with acute or convalescent COVID-19. Sequences were obtained from peripheral blood. The genes are TRBV11-2 and TRBJ1-2, with 7 bases lining up with TRBD1. The CDR3 bases are TGTGCCAGCAGCCAATCAACAGGGGACTATGGCTACACCTTC. Encoded protein: CASSQSTGDYGYTF.